This T cell receptor beta chain was captured by sequencing in a study of OX40 agonist ivuxolimab in advanced cancers. Turning to the study itself: Ivuxolimab, an agonistic anti-OX40 (CD134) antibody, was given to patients. The study gave patients intravenous ivuxolimab at 0.01 to 10 mg/kg every 2 weeks. The study, taken as a whole, reports: Among patients with partial responses at 0.1-3.0 mg/kg, clonal expansion was among the lowest. Undetermined was the antigen specificity of the expanded peripheral T cells.

The trim removed 0 bases at V and 6 bases at J, leaving 6 bases unmatched. This CDR3 contains 16 residues. Germline lookup yields CDR1 SGDLS and CDR2 YYNGEE. The table came from immunoSEQ multiplex PCR; TCRdb's copy has only in-frame clones and leaves some out. This table holds some 79,000 clones, roughly nine tenths found once. With respect to this clone: The target antigen is unknown.

The V and J genes are TRBV9 and TRBJ2-3; 11 nucleotides line up with TRBD2. The source was CD4+ or CD8+ T cells sorted from blood, collected in a trial of the OX40 agonist ivuxolimab. The receptor was isolated from an adult with an advanced solid tumor such as melanoma, head and neck, liver or kidney cancer. The DNA of the CDR3 is TGTGCCAGCAGCGTAGGGCTAGCGGGAGGATCGGATACGCAGTATTTT. Its translation is CASSVGLAGGSDTQYF.